The next 23 T cell receptor beta chains were all read from a single sample in a study of monozygotic twins with inflammatory bowel disease (dated 2019 in TCRdb). The library was obtained by 5' RACE. The run used an Illumina HiSeq 2500. One entry per CDR3 protein sequence results from the TCRdb reprocessing of the reads, with DNA left out. The sample's table covers 350,000 to 500,000 distinct CDR3 sequences. Of the sample, more than 2% falls within the top ten clones. Sequencing input: blood. The source of these receptors is a human donor with ulcerative colitis or Crohn's disease, or a healthy co-twin of an affected twin (not recorded which).

V is TRBV10-2 and J is TRBJ1-1. The CDR3 has 13 residues. The germline gives CDR1 WSHSY, CDR2 SAAADI. CDR3 residues: CASNAVMNTEAFF.

The chain couples TRBV7-6 to TRBJ2-3; TCRdb picks TRBD2, but there is no DNA to check that call. Germline CDR1 reads SGHVS; CDR2 reads FNYEAQ. The CDR3 extends over 15 amino acids. CDR3 sequence: CASSSLASPGNTQYF.

The rearrangement links TRBV5-1 to TRBJ2-5; TCRdb indicates TRBD1, and absent DNA this call remains unverified. The germline V gene encodes CDR1 SGHRS and CDR2 YFSETQ. The CDR3 is made up of 15 amino acids. CDR3 protein: CASSDGDRVQETQYF.

This chain uses TRBV5-1 with TRBJ1-1; the TCRdb call, TRBD1, lacks DNA for checking. This CDR3 has 15 residues. Germline V gene data show CDR1 as SGHRS and CDR2 as YFSETQ. CDR3 protein: CASSLEGRENTEAFF. Full variable domain (outside the CDR3, taken from reference TRBV5-1 and TRBJ1-1): KAGVTQTPRYLIKTRGQQVTLSCSPISGHRSVSWYQQTPGQGLQFLFEYFSETQRNKGNFPGRFSGRQFSNSRSEMNVSTLELGDSALYLCASSLEGRENTEAFFGQGTRLTVV.

The chain employs TRBV7-3 and TRBJ2-3; the D gene TCRdb calls, TRBD1, cannot be checked with no DNA. CDR1 and CDR2 from the germline V gene are SGHTA and FQGTGA. The CDR3 loop spans 13 amino acids. This CDR3 reads CASSLEGRYTQYF.

The chain joins TRBV5-1 to TRBJ2-2; TCRdb calls TRBD1, which cannot be checked without DNA. Germline-derived CDR1 and CDR2 are SGHRS and YFSETQ. The CDR3 length is 15 residues. The CDR3 protein is CASTDRGGNTGELFF.

The chain links TRBV4-1 to TRBJ2-1; TCRdb lists TRBD2, though no DNA is available to test this call. The germline V gene has CDR1 MGHRA and CDR2 YSYEKL. CDR3 length equals 16 residues. This CDR3 reads CASSQGSQRPYNEQFF.

The CDR3 here is CASSQQGRADTEAFF. This chain joins TRBV5-4 and TRBJ1-1; TCRdb's D gene call, TRBD1, goes unchecked for lack of DNA. This CDR3 has 15 residues. Germline lookup yields CDR1 SGHNT and CDR2 YYREEE (reference sequence).

The chain joins TRBV20-1 to TRBJ1-1; TCRdb's D call, TRBD1, is unchecked because there is no DNA. This CDR3 comprises 11 residues. The germline gives CDR1 DFQATT, CDR2 SNEGSKA (reference sequence). The CDR3 is CSARAGVNTFF.

The V and J genes are TRBV7-9 and TRBJ1-2. Germline values: CDR1 SEHNR, CDR2 FQNEAQ (reference sequence). CDR3 length: 11 amino acids. The CDR3 loop reads CASSFISGYTF.

V gene TRBV9 combines with J gene TRBJ2-2. The CDR3 runs to 15 residues. The germline V gene has CDR1 SGDLS and CDR2 YYNGEE. This CDR3 reads CASSARSANTGELFF.

The chain links TRBV12-3 or TRBV12-4 to TRBJ2-4; TCRdb's D call, TRBD2, is unchecked because there is no DNA. The CDR3 extends over 15 amino acids. CDR3 in amino acids: CASSLSSGGIGIQYF.

V usage is TRBV2 and J usage is TRBJ2-1; TCRdb lists TRBD2, though no DNA is available to test this call. The V gene's germline CDR1 is SNHLY and CDR2 FYNNEI. CDR3 length: 15 amino acids. The CDR3 spells CASSEQGGPYNEQFF. The variable domain in full, with the rest retrieved from reference TRBV2 and TRBJ2-1, is EPEVTQTPSHQVTQMGQEVILRCVPISNHLYFYWYRQILGQKVEFLVSFYNNEISEKSEIFDDQFSVERPDGSNFTLKIRSTKLEDSAMYFCASSEQGGPYNEQFFGPGTRLTVL.

V gene TRBV4-1 combines with J gene TRBJ1-2. The CDR3 covers 17 residues. Germline CDR1 MGHRA, CDR2 YSYEKL. The CDR3 loop reads CASSPLDLKAREDGYTF.

The chain recombines TRBV29-1 with TRBJ2-7. From germline, CDR1 is SQVTM and CDR2 ANQGSEA. The CDR3 runs to 11 residues. CDR3 region: CSVWGPYEQYF.

The chain combines TRBV5-4 with TRBJ2-3; TCRdb's D call, TRBD1, is unchecked because there is no DNA. Looked up from germline, CDR1 is SGHNT and CDR2 is YYREEE (reference sequence). This CDR3 is 14 amino acids long. The chain's CDR3 is CASSWGQFTDTQYF. Full variable domain (rest looked up from reference TRBV5-4 and TRBJ2-3): ETGVTQSPTHLIKTRGQQVTLRCSSQSGHNTVSWYQQALGQGPQFIFQYYREEENGRGNFPPRFSGLQFPNYSSELNVNALELDDSALYLCASSWGQFTDTQYFGPGTRLTVL.

This rearrangement joins TRBV5-6 to TRBJ2-3; as DNA is missing, the TRBD1 call by TCRdb cannot be tested. The germline V gene encodes CDR1 SGHDT and CDR2 YYEEEE. This CDR3 spans 15 amino acids. CDR3 protein: CASSLGEGDTDTQYF.

The V call is TRBV7-2, the J call TRBJ1-2. The CDR3 extends over 13 amino acids. Germline V gives CDR1 SGHTA, CDR2 FQGNSA. The CDR3 sequence: CASSSAPNYGYTF. The variable domain in full, completed from reference TRBV7-2 and TRBJ1-2, reads GAGVSQSPSNKVTEKGKDVELRCDPISGHTALYWYRQSLGQGLEFLIYFQGNSAPDKSGLPSDRFSAERTGGSVSTLTIQRTQQEDSAVYLCASSSAPNYGYTFGSGTRLTVV.

The V call is TRBV20-1, the J call TRBJ2-3; TCRdb's D gene call, TRBD2, goes unchecked for lack of DNA. The germline gives CDR1 DFQATT, CDR2 SNEGSKA (reference sequence). The CDR3 sequence is 15 residues long. The CDR3 spells CSARPEREGTDTQYF.

The J gene is TRBJ2-4, the V gene TRBV6-1; TCRdb designates TRBD2, a call that cannot be tested without DNA. Per germline, CDR1 MNHNS and CDR2 SASEGT. The CDR3 length is 13 residues. The chain's CDR3 is CASMRDSKNIQYF.

The CDR3 spells CASSVNRQMNTEAFF. The chain recombines TRBV18 with TRBJ1-1. Per the germline V gene, CDR1 is KGHSH and CDR2 is LQKENI. The CDR3 totals 15 residues.

The chain employs TRBV19 and TRBJ1-5; the TRBD1 assignment by TCRdb is unverifiable without DNA. This CDR3 has 19 residues. Germline lookup yields CDR1 LNHDA and CDR2 SQIVND (reference sequence). The CDR3 sequence is CASSGGDGTERYSNQPQHF.

The chain employs TRBV6-1 and TRBJ2-1; the TRBD1 assignment by TCRdb is unverifiable without DNA. Germline V gene sequence: CDR1 MNHNS, CDR2 SASEGT. The CDR3 length is 17 residues. CDR3 residues: CASSGGLGAGSYNEQFF.